The T cell receptor (beta chain) described here comes from a study of T cells in Graves' hyperthyroidism and ophthalmopathy. This clonotype has just a few counts. The antigen is undetermined. Trimming stripped 0 bases from V and 6 bases from J, with 12 bases between. The germline V gene encodes CDR1 MNHGY and CDR2 SVAAGI. The CDR3 spans 16 residues. TCR beta CDR3 region amplification was performed from RNA transcripts. An initial round of RT-PCR targeting the TCR CDR3 relied on the HTBI primer set. TCRdb re-called the multiplex PCR reads with MiXCR, one entry per CDR3 protein. The repertoire holds roughly 330,000 distinct CDR3 sequences, with around 17% as singletons. The diagnoses drew upon clinical symptoms, serum thyroxine and TRAb, thyroid ultrasound and orbital computed tomography. Study-level results: Most thyroid clonotypes that were expanded above 0.001 also turned up in blood.

This chain joins TRBV6-9 and TRBJ1-6; D gene ambiguous. The specimen sequenced was blood. The sequence was obtained from a man aged 30-40 years with Graves' hyperthyroidism. CDR3 sequence (DNA): TGTGCCAGCAGTTATTCGAGGGCGGATCTTAATTCACCCCTCCACTTT. Amino acids: CASSYSRADLNSPLHF.